Listed below are T cell receptor beta chains from one sample, sequenced in a study of cytomegalovirus exposure and HLA in healthy donors. Measured with immunoSEQ multiplex PCR; TCRdb has only the in-frame clones, and not every one. This table holds fewer than 200,000 clones, more than 80% found once. Sequencing was carried out using PBMCs. The receptors derive from a woman between 18 and 29 years old in good health and CMV-seropositive. CDR3s include the opening cysteine and the closing phenylalanine or tryptophan. The D gene is left open where the match is weak. For some rows the clone size is stated as once, few or many, or as a class when expanded; others skip it.

CASSETGHRPQHF	TGTGCCAGCAGTGAAACAGGGCATCGGCCCCAGCATTTT	TRBJ1-5	TRBV2	NA	NA
CAISGEQGTQKGTEAFF	TGTGCCATCAGCGGGGAACAGGGAACTCAAAAGGGGACTGAAGCTTTCTTT	TRBJ1-1	TRBV10-3	NA	NA
CASSLAGGETQYF	TGTGCCAGCAGCTTGGCGGGTGGGGAGACCCAGTACTTC	TRBJ2-5	TRBV7-9	NA	NA
CASRTIRGTEAFF	TGCGCCAGCAGAACAATCAGGGGCACTGAAGCTTTCTTT	TRBJ1-1	TRBV4-3	NA	NA
CASSPTLPTVNYGYTF	TGCGCCAGCAGCCCTACCCTCCCGACAGTAAACTATGGCTACACCTTC	TRBJ1-2	TRBV4-1	once	NA
CASSLATSSRSYEQYF	TGCGCCAGCAGCTTGGCGACCTCGTCGAGGTCCTACGAGCAGTACTTC	TRBJ2-7	TRBV5-1	NA	NA
CASLMHDGFNSYEQYF	TGTGCCAGCTTGATGCATGACGGGTTCAACTCCTACGAGCAGTACTTC	TRBJ2-7	TRBV21-1	NA	NA
CASSPGTGPNYGYTF	TGTGCCAGCAGCCCCGGGACAGGGCCTAACTATGGCTACACCTTC	TRBJ1-2	TRBV7-3	NA	TRBD1
CASSYAGEQYF	TGTGCCAGCAGCTACGCGGGGGAGCAGTACTTC	TRBJ2-7	TRBV7-9	NA	NA
CASSPQGLVVNEQYF	TGTGCCAGCAGCCCCCAGGGCCTAGTTGTCAACGAGCAGTACTTC	TRBJ2-7	TRBV14	NA	NA
CACSAGTTDTQYF	TGTGCCTGTTCAGCGGGGACCACAGATACGCAGTATTTT	TRBJ2-3	TRBV30	once	TRBD2
CASTTRWGGSNGYTF	TGTGCCAGCACCACCCGGTGGGGGGGTAGCAATGGCTACACCTTC	TRBJ1-2	TRBV6-1	NA	NA
CSARRTEAAFF	TGCAGTGCTAGACGGACAGAGGCAGCTTTCTTT	TRBJ1-1	TRBV20-1	NA	NA
CASSRRGGSYNEQFF	TGTGCCAGCAGCCGTAGGGGAGGTTCTTACAATGAGCAGTTCTTC	TRBJ2-1	TRBV27	NA	NA
CASSQAEAARTSAPYEQYF	TGCGCCAGCAGCCAAGCCGAGGCAGCCCGGACTTCGGCCCCCTACGAGCAGTACTTC	TRBJ2-7	TRBV4-1	NA	NA
CASSARQGNTIYF	TGTGCCAGCAGCGCCCGACAGGGAAACACCATATATTTT	TRBJ1-3	TRBV11-2	NA	NA
CASTSRVNGGYTF	TGTGCCAGCACTTCCCGGGTGAATGGTGGCTACACCTTC	TRBJ1-2	TRBV28	NA	NA
CASSLWLARGEQFF	TGTGCCAGCAGTTTATGGCTAGCGAGGGGTGAGCAGTTCTTC	TRBJ2-1	TRBV28	NA	NA
CSVAQGNTEAFF	TGCAGCGTCGCTCAGGGGAACACTGAAGCTTTCTTT	TRBJ1-1	TRBV29-1	NA	NA
CASSYSDRVQEEQYF	TGTGCCAGCAGTTACTCGGACAGGGTGCAGGAAGAGCAGTACTTC	TRBJ2-7	TRBV6-5	NA	TRBD1
CASSGTGTGVKETQYF	TGTGCCAGCAGTGGGACCGGGACAGGGGTAAAGGAGACCCAGTACTTC	TRBJ2-5	TRBV25-1	NA	TRBD1
CASSLQGLSTDTQYF	TGCGCCAGCAGCTTGCAGGGCCTTAGCACAGATACGCAGTATTTT	TRBJ2-3	TRBV5-1	NA	NA
CASSYISGTKETQYF	TGTGCCAGCAGTTACATTAGCGGGACCAAAGAGACCCAGTACTTC	TRBJ2-5	TRBV6-5	NA	TRBD2
CASRPPGTSGEQYF	TGTGCCAGCAGGCCCCCCGGGACTAGCGGCGAGCAGTACTTC	TRBJ2-7	TRBV5-4	NA	TRBD2
CASSPFTGQQREKLFF	TGTGCCAGCAGCCCCTTTACAGGACAGCAAAGGGAAAAACTGTTTTTT	TRBJ1-4	TRBV14	NA	NA
CASRRGTLTDTQYF	TGTGCCAGCAGGCGTGGGACACTCACAGATACGCAGTATTTT	TRBJ2-3	TRBV28	NA	NA
CATTQAGGPSGELFF	TGTGCCACCACCCAAGCGGGGGGGCCGTCCGGGGAGCTGTTTTTT	TRBJ2-2	TRBV15	once	TRBD2
CASRRTSGGVETQYF	TGTGCCAGCAGGCGGACTAGCGGGGGGGTTGAGACCCAGTACTTC	TRBJ2-5	TRBV6-5	NA	TRBD2
CASSALPGLAGVSNEQFF	TGTGCCAGCAGCGCTCTTCCGGGACTAGCGGGAGTGAGCAATGAGCAGTTCTTC	TRBJ2-1	TRBV7-3	NA	TRBD2
CASSPMALAGAGSRSEKLFF	TGCGCCAGCAGCCCTATGGCATTAGCAGGGGCAGGATCCCGGAGTGAAAAACTGTTTTTT	TRBJ1-4	TRBV5-1	once	NA
CASSKGGEESTDTQYF	TGTGCCAGCAGCAAAGGGGGGGAGGAGAGCACAGATACGCAGTATTTT	TRBJ2-3	TRBV21-1	NA	NA
CASRTDRAVGELFF	TGTGCCAGCAGAACGGACAGGGCGGTCGGGGAGCTGTTTTTT	TRBJ2-2	TRBV27	NA	TRBD1
CASSLSPNTEAFF	TGTGCCAGCAGTTTAAGCCCAAACACTGAAGCTTTCTTT	TRBJ1-1	TRBV28	NA	NA
CASSSPPTGLYNEQFF	TGTGCCAGCAGTTCCCCCCCAACGGGTCTATACAATGAGCAGTTCTTC	TRBJ2-1	TRBV27	NA	NA
CASSLGTSGSSGELFF	TGCGCCAGCAGCCTAGGGACTAGCGGGAGCTCCGGGGAGCTGTTTTTT	TRBJ2-2	TRBV4-3	once	TRBD2
CASSFPLDRFSNQPQHF	TGTGCCAGCAGTTTCCCACTAGACAGGTTTAGCAATCAGCCCCAGCATTTT	TRBJ1-5	TRBV28	NA	NA
CASSEVVRGRGAFF	TGTGCCAGCAGTGAAGTAGTGAGGGGGCGCGGGGCTTTCTTT	TRBJ1-1	TRBV2	NA	TRBD1
CASSLVRDTGELFF	TGTGCCAGCAGCTTAGTACGGGACACCGGGGAGCTGTTTTTT	TRBJ2-2	TRBV7-7	once	NA
CASSSGTSGGIYEQYF	TGTGCCAGCAGCTCCGGGACTAGCGGGGGCATATACGAGCAGTACTTC	TRBJ2-7	TRBV7-6	NA	TRBD2
CASSYPGYGYTF	TGTGCCAGCAGTTATCCGGGCTATGGCTACACCTTC	TRBJ1-2	TRBV6-5	NA	NA
CASSAAPGGVSPLHF	TGTGCCAGCAGTGCGGCCCCAGGGGGCGTTTCACCCCTCCACTTT	TRBJ1-6	TRBV27	once	TRBD1
CASSAPSEQETQYF	TGTGCCAGCAGCGCACCTAGCGAGCAAGAGACCCAGTACTTC	TRBJ2-5	TRBV5-4	NA	NA
CASSLSPDRGYGYTF	TGTGCCAGCAGTTTATCTCCGGACAGGGGGTATGGCTACACCTTC	TRBJ1-2	TRBV27	NA	TRBD1
CASSLQLPGTDTQYF	TGTGCCAGCAGTCTACAGCTCCCTGGCACAGATACGCAGTATTTT	TRBJ2-3	TRBV6-1	NA	NA
CATSRDQGSSGNTIYF	TGTGCCACCAGCAGAGATCAGGGTAGCTCTGGAAACACCATATATTTT	TRBJ1-3	TRBV15	NA	NA
CASRPPSGWKQYF	TGTGCCAGCAGGCCGCCGTCAGGGTGGAAGCAGTATTTT	TRBJ2-3	TRBV27	NA	NA
CASSLWDRGTDTQYF	TGTGCCAGCAGCTTGTGGGACAGGGGAACAGATACGCAGTATTTT	TRBJ2-3	TRBV5-4	NA	TRBD1
CASSAEGNQPQHF	TGTGCCAGCAGTGCTGAGGGCAATCAGCCCCAGCATTTT	TRBJ1-5	TRBV6-1	NA	NA
CASSLVPNTIYF	TGTGCCAGCAGCTTAGTCCCGAACACCATATATTTT	TRBJ1-3	TRBV7-9	NA	NA
CAWESPGGSYEQYF	TGTGCCTGGGAATCTCCCGGCGGATCCTACGAGCAGTACTTC	TRBJ2-7	TRBV30	NA	NA
CASSSLDAPSSYEQYF	TGTGCCAGCAGCTCCCTAGACGCGCCAAGCTCCTACGAGCAGTACTTC	TRBJ2-7	TRBV5-6	NA	NA
CASSRDTNTEAFF	TGTGCCAGCAGCAGGGACACGAACACTGAAGCTTTCTTT	TRBJ1-1	TRBV7-7	few	NA
CASSLTGSSGNTIYF	TGTGCCAGCAGCTTGACAGGGAGCTCTGGAAACACCATATATTTT	TRBJ1-3	TRBV5-4	NA	NA